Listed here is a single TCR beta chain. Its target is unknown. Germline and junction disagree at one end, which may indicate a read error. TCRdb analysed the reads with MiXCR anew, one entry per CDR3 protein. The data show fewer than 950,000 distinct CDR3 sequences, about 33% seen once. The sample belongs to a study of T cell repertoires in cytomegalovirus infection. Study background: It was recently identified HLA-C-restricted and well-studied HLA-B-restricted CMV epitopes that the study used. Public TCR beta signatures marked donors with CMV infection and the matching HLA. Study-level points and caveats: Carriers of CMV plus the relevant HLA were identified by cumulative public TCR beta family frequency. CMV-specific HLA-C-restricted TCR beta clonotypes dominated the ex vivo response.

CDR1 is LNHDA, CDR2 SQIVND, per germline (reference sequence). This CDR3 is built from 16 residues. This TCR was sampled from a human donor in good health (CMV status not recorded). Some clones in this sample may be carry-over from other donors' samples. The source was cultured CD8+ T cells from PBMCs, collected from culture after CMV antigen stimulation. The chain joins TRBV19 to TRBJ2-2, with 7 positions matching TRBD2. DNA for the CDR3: TGTGCCAGTAGTATAGTCCGGGACTATATCACCCGGGAGCTGTTTTTT. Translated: CASSIVRDYITRELFF.